This T cell receptor beta chain came from a study of blood T cell repertoires in COVID-19. Enrolled through a virtual design, the participants were between 18 and 89 years of age and came from under 30 US areas. Assay used: immunoSEQ multiplex PCR; TCRdb lists only in-frame clones, some missing. The sample lists 150,000 to 200,000 clones, approximately 90% seen once, with about 0.77% in the top ten. The specimen was PBMCs or T cells enriched from blood (not recorded which). The receptor was isolated from a woman younger than 35 who had recovered from COVID-19.

This chain's CDR3 is CASSVGSGVGSYEQYF. The DNA for the CDR3 is TGTGCCAGCAGCGTAGGGTCAGGGGTGGGCTCCTACGAGCAGTACTTC. V is TRBV9 and J is TRBJ2-7; possibly TRBD1 for D (6 bases). Germline CDR1 reads SGDLS; CDR2 reads YYNGEE. This CDR3 contains 16 residues. The V end was cut by 0 bases, the J end by 0 bases, with 13 bases between.